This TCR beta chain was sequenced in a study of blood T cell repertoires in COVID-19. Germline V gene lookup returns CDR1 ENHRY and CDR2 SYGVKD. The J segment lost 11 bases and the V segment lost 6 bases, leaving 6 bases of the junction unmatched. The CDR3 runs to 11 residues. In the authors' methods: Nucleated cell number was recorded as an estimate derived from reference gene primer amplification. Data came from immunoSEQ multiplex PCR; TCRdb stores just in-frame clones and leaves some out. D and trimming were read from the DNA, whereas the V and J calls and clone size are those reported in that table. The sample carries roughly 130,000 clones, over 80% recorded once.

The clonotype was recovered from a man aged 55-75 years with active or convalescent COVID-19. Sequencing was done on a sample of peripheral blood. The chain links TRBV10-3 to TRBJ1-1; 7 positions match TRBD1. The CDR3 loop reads CAIRGTGVAFF. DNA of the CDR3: TGTGCCATCAGGGGAACAGGGGTGGCTTTCTTT.